These T cell receptor beta chains were read from a single sample in a study of blood T cells in healthy people across ages. In TCRdb, the 5' RACE reads were re-called with MiXCR into one record per CDR3 protein. Of 650,000 to 950,000 distinct CDR3 sequences in the sample, 40% to 50% were seen once. Sample: blood. The source of these receptors is a man aged 60-69 years in good health. Both conserved end residues are trimmed from each CDR3. The size field is filled for only some rows; it gives once, few, many or a size class.

clone_size j_call v_call cdr3_aa
. TRBJ2-1 TRBV5-1 ASSNSNSYNEQF
many TRBJ2-5 TRBV2 ASSNEQGLGETQY
. TRBJ2-4 TRBV2 ASRTGTGANIQY
few TRBJ2-5 TRBV5-1 ASSFGGDETQY
. TRBJ1-1 TRBV5-1 ASSLAIGTGTNTEAF
few TRBJ2-1 TRBV20-1 SASPPTGGAYNEQF
many TRBJ2-4 TRBV4-2 ASSQDYETGGINIQY
. TRBJ2-7 TRBV11-2 ASSLGSGTSGPMSQY
. TRBJ1-1 TRBV14 ASSPNWGTEAF
. TRBJ1-1 TRBV6-5 ASRGDLNTEAF
. TRBJ2-5 TRBV27 ASSFDSGGGQETQY
few TRBJ2-7 TRBV15 ATSRDYEGAWQY
. . TRBV20-1 SARSLSGDYEQY
few TRBJ1-4 TRBV7-9 ASSLTDREEKLF
few TRBJ2-1 TRBV5-1 ASSLERLNEQF
. TRBJ2-1 TRBV25-1 AGKAGVCCNEQF
few TRBJ2-1 TRBV10-2 ASSDRSEQF
. TRBJ2-7 TRBV24-1 ATSDNGGGSYEQY
. TRBJ2-7 TRBV11-2 ASSPLDIGGEQY
. . TRBV20-1 SARDLAGGAGEQY
. TRBJ2-5 TRBV12-3/TRBV12-4 ASSVGGSETQY
. TRBJ1-2 TRBV7-8 ASSSRQGLDYDYT
few TRBJ1-2 TRBV12-3/TRBV12-4 ASSGGTGPYGYT
. TRBJ1-6 TRBV7-9 ASSVMGLNSPLH
few TRBJ2-1 TRBV3-1 ASSQQSGAYNEQF
few TRBJ2-7 TRBV20-1 SASRDFSYEQY
. TRBJ2-7 TRBV6-5 ASSYSISGGYEQY
. TRBJ2-1 TRBV7-2 ASSLHPTSGGNEQF
. TRBJ2-5 TRBV2 ASRARETQY
. TRBJ1-5 TRBV7-2 ASSSGTVGNQPQH
. TRBJ2-3 TRBV4-3 ASSQDGQGPPGDTQY
few TRBJ1-1 TRBV7-2 ASSVSQGVGEAF
. TRBJ2-2 TRBV29-1 SVEVVAGRAGELF
few TRBJ1-2 TRBV29-1 SVETGVGYT
few TRBJ2-3 TRBV7-2 ASSLLGSANTDTQY